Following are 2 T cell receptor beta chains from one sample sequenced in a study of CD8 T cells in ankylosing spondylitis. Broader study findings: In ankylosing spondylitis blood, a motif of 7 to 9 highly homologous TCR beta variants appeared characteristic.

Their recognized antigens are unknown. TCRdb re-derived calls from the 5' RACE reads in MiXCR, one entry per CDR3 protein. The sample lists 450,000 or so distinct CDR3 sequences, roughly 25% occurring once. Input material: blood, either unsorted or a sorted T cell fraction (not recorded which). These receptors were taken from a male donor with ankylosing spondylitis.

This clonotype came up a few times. The CDR3 DNA is TGCGCCAGCAGCTTAGGTTTAGGTGACACTGAAGCTTTCTTT. It specifies CASSLGLGDTEAFF. The chain joins TRBV5-1 to TRBJ1-1; no reliable D call. Germline V lookup: CDR1 SGHRS, CDR2 YFSETQ. V lost 2 bases to trimming and J lost 3 bases, with 11 bases between them. The length of the CDR3 is 14 residues.

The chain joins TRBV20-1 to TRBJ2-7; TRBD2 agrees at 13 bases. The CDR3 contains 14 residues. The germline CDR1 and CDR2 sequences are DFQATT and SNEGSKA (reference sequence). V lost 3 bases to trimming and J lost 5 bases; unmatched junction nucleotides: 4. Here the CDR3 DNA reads TGCAGTGCTAGCTGGGGGACTAGCGGGAACGAGCAGTACGTC. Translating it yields CSASWGTSGNEQYV.